This T cell receptor beta chain was sequenced in a study of T cell repertoires in cytomegalovirus infection. Study at large: Indications of both CMV infection and matching HLA type were provided by public TCR beta signatures. Study conclusions and caveats: Clonotypes of TCR beta that were HLA-C-restricted and CMV-specific dominated the ex vivo response.

A single record per CDR3 protein comes from TCRdb applying MiXCR to the reads. The data show 350,000 to 550,000 distinct CDR3 sequences, with approximately 30% seen just once and approximately 14% held by the top ten. V lost 5 bases and J 0 bases, leaving 11 bases between the germline ends. Germline CDR1 reads DFQATT; CDR2 reads SNEGSKA (reference sequence). The CDR3 runs to 13 residues. A word on this clonotype: Its antigen is unknown.

This receptor was obtained from a human donor in good health (CMV status not recorded). Some clones in this sample may be carry-over from other donors' samples. Sequencing was performed on PBMCs. This chain links TRBV20-1 with TRBJ2-7, with D tentatively TRBD2 (6 bases). Here the CDR3 reads CSAGPRDSYEQYF. The CDR3 DNA reads as TGCAGTGCTGGACCGCGGGACTCCTACGAGCAGTACTTC.